The TCR beta chain under discussion was sequenced for a study of cytomegalovirus exposure and HLA in healthy donors. All donors participated as healthy donors of bone marrow. The CDR3 is made up of 16 amino acids. The V gene lost 5 bases and the J gene lost 8 bases, with 27 bases spanning the gap. Germline V gene data show CDR1 as GTSNPN and CDR2 as SVGIG (reference sequence). Vbeta (60) and Jbeta (13) primers were used in the PCR. TCRdb keeps only in-frame clones here, not all; method: immunoSEQ multiplex PCR. In all, the sample yields 110,000 to 150,000 clones. The sample comprised PBMCs. V and J are TRBV30 and TRBJ1-2; unclear D gene. The receptor's source is a male donor in good health and CMV-seronegative. CDR3 sequence reads: CAWGRAQPSLDGGYTF. CDR3 coding DNA: TGTGCCTGGGGGAGGGCGCAACCAAGCTTGGATGGGGGCTACACCTTC.